The sample holds many counts of the clone carrying this TCR beta chain. TCR beta CDR3 regions were amplified from RNA. Initially, a first-round RT-PCR of the TCR CDR3 employed the HTBI primer set. TCRdb re-derived calls from the multiplex PCR reads in MiXCR, one entry per CDR3 protein. The table has roughly 700,000 distinct CDR3 sequences, approximately 15% seen once. The data stem from a study of T cells in Graves' hyperthyroidism and ophthalmopathy. The J segment lost 5 bases and the V segment lost 3 bases, leaving 5 bases of the junction unmatched. Germline lookup yields CDR1 MDHEN and CDR2 SYDVKM. The CDR3 has 14 residues.

This TCR was recovered from a man aged 45-65 years with Graves' hyperthyroidism. The V gene is TRBV28, the J gene TRBJ2-5, with 8 nucleotides matching TRBD1. Sequencing input: blood. The CDR3 spells CASSLGQALETQYF. CDR3 sequence (DNA): TGTGCCAGCAGTTTGGGACAGGCTTTGGAGACCCAGTACTTC.